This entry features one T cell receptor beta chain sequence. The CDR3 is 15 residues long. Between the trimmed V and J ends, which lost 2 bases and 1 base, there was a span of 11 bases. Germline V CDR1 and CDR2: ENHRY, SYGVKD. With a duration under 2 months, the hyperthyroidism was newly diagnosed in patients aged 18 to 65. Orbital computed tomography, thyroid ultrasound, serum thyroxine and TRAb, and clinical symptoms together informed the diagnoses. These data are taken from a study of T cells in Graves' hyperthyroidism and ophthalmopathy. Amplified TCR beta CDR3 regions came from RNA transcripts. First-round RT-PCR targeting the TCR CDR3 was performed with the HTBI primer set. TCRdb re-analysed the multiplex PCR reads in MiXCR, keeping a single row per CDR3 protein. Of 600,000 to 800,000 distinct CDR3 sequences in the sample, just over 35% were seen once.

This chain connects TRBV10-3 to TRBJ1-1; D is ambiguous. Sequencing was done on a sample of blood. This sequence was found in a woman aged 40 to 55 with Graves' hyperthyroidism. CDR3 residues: CAISEKVETNTEAFF. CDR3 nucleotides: TGTGCCATCAGTGAGAAAGTGGAGACGAACACTGAAGCTTTCTTT.